This paragraph reports one TCR beta chain. Its target is not known. This CDR3 region has 19 residues. V lost 4 bases to trimming and J lost 4 bases; unmatched junction nucleotides: 14. The germline V gene has CDR1 SGHAT and CDR2 FQNNGV. The data were taken from a study of cytomegalovirus exposure and HLA in healthy donors. Study-wide results and limits: Later findings reportedly placed an Asian-associated ancestry cluster below the approximately 670-donor mean for N-insertions.

Use of 60 Vbeta and 13 Jbeta primers characterized the PCR. TCRdb's copy holds only in-frame clones and misses some; the assay was immunoSEQ multiplex PCR. Among more than 110,000 clones listed, approximately 80% were seen once. The sequence derives from a male donor in good health and CMV-seronegative. V usage is TRBV11-2 and J usage is TRBJ2-2; TRBD2 matches at 11 bases. Sequencing used PBMCs. The CDR3 region is CASSSVRATSGGFTGELFF. In DNA form, the CDR3 reads TGTGCCAGCAGCTCCGTGAGGGCCACTAGCGGGGGATTCACCGGGGAGCTGTTTTTT. Filled out from reference TRBV11-2 and TRBJ2-2, the complete variable domain reads EAGVAQSPRYKIIEKRQSVAFWCNPISGHATLYWYQQILGQGPKLLIQFQNNGVVDDSQLPKDRFSAERLKGVDSTLKIQPAKLEDSAVYLCASSSVRATSGGFTGELFFGEGSRLTVL.